The 9 T cell receptor beta chains presented below share a single source sample, sequenced in a study of blood T cell repertoires in COVID-19. Sequencing used immunoSEQ multiplex PCR; TCRdb keeps in-frame clones, though not all of them. The table lists fewer than 350,000 clones, approximately 80% of them singletons. The sequencing sample was made of peripheral blood. The receptor source for this set is a woman aged 60-75 years with active or convalescent COVID-19.

The gene calls are TRBV18 and TRBJ2-7; 10 bases align to TRBD1. V dropped 0 bases and J dropped 7; count of bases not matched to a gene: 9. The CDR3 contains 16 residues. Germline lookup yields CDR1 KGHSH and CDR2 LQKENI. The CDR3 DNA reads TGTGCCAGCTCACCACCGACAGGGGGCCGTTCGGGGGAGCAGTACTTC. It is translated as CASSPPTGGRSGEQYF.

The chain joins TRBV27 to TRBJ2-2; 9 bases align to TRBD1. The J segment lost 6 bases and the V segment lost 6 bases, leaving 8 bases of the junction unmatched. The germline gives CDR1 MNHEY, CDR2 SMNVEV (reference sequence). The CDR3 length is 15 residues. This CDR3 reads CASRTGGGSAGELFF. As DNA, the CDR3 is TGTGCCAGCAGGACAGGGGGGGGGTCTGCCGGGGAGCTGTTTTTT.

This chain uses TRBV27 with TRBJ2-1; 8 bases agree with TRBD1. Per germline, CDR1 MNHEY and CDR2 SMNVEV (reference sequence). The V gene end was trimmed by 0 bases and the J gene end by 5 bases; junction bases not matched to a gene: 9. CDR3 length: 17 amino acids. The CDR3, as DNA: TGTGCCAGCAGTTTATCGACAGGGGATTTTTTACACAATGAGCAGTTCTTC. Translated: CASSLSTGDFLHNEQFF.

This clone was recorded a few times. The chain combines TRBV6-6 with TRBJ2-7; 9 bases fit TRBD2. The ends lost 2 bases at V and 5 bases at J; junction bases unmatched: 7. The CDR3 contains 15 residues. The V gene's germline CDR1 is MNHNY and CDR2 SVGAGI (reference sequence). The CDR3 reads CASSYGGGAVNEQYF. The CDR3 DNA sequence: TGTGCCAGCAGTTACGGCGGGGGGGCCGTAAACGAGCAGTACTTC.

CDR3 coding DNA: TGTGCCAGCAGCTTGGGGCCCCCCACTAGCGGGGGGGCCTACAATGAGCAGTTCTTC. Its translation is CASSLGPPTSGGAYNEQFF. The chain links TRBV5-6 to TRBJ2-1; 13 positions agree with TRBD2. This CDR3 contains 19 residues. CDR1 SGHDT and CDR2 YYEEEE come from the germline V gene. After removal of 0 bases from V and 2 bases from J, the junction contained 8 bases not matched to a gene. Filled out from reference TRBV5-6 and TRBJ2-1, the complete variable domain reads DAGVTQSPTHLIKTRGQQVTLRCSPKSGHDTVSWYQQALGQGPQFIFQYYEEEERQRGNFPDRFSGHQFPNYSSELNVNALLLGDSALYLCASSLGPPTSGGAYNEQFFGPGTRLTVL.

The chain links TRBV7-2 to TRBJ1-5; possible D gene TRBD1, 5 bases. The CDR3 has 13 residues. V gave up 5 bases and J gave up 2 bases, with 7 bases separating them. The germline V gene encodes CDR1 SGHTA and CDR2 FQGNSA. CDR3 nucleotide sequence: TGTGCCAGCAGCGAAGGGGGCAATCAGCCCCAGCATTTT. This translates into CASSEGGNQPQHF.

This rearrangement joins TRBV9 to TRBJ2-7; unclear D gene. Germline CDR1 is SGDLS and CDR2 is YYNGEE. V was cut by 2 bases and J by 3 bases, with 18 bases left in between. This CDR3 spans 16 amino acids. The CDR3 sequence: CASSVRLALALYEQYF. CDR3 coding DNA: TGTGCCAGCAGCGTCCGACTGGCGTTAGCCCTCTACGAGCAGTACTTC.

This clone was seen a few times. The chain uses TRBV13 and TRBJ1-1; D remains unclear. CDR3 size: 15 residues. CDR1 is PRHDT and CDR2 is FYEKMQ in the germline V gene (reference sequence). V was clipped by 1 base and J by 3 bases, with 12 bases between them. The CDR3 here is CASSLAGTGYTEAFF. In nucleotides, the CDR3 is TGTGCCAGCAGCTTAGCCGGTACGGGGTACACTGAAGCTTTCTTT.

The genes are TRBV7-3 and TRBJ2-3, with no clear D. Germline V lookup: CDR1 SGHTA, CDR2 FQGTGA. Trimming took 3 bases from V and 0 from J, leaving 16 bases between them. CDR3 length: 17 amino acids. The CDR3 sequence is CASSLIGLEASTDTQYF. DNA of the CDR3: TGTGCCAGCAGCTTGATCGGCCTTGAGGCTAGCACAGATACGCAGTATTTT.